These T cell receptor beta chains were read from a single sample in a study of CD8 T cells in ankylosing spondylitis. Each CDR3 protein gets one entry after TCRdb re-called the 5' RACE reads with MiXCR. This repertoire shows some 340,000 distinct CDR3 sequences, roughly 15% found once; its top ten account for roughly 0.99%. The sample comprised blood, either unsorted or a sorted T cell fraction (not recorded which). The receptor source for this set is a male donor with ankylosing spondylitis or in good health (not recorded which). CDR3s include the opening cysteine and the closing phenylalanine or tryptophan. The D gene is left open where the match is weak. Not every row has a clone size; where given, it reads once, few, many or a size class.

size	V	D	J	CDR3	DNA
many	TRBV5-1	-	TRBJ1-2	CASSLIDSPEGYTF	TGCGCCAGCAGCTTGATAGACAGCCCAGAAGGCTACACCTTC
-	TRBV5-1	TRBD1	TRBJ1-6	CASSSRDRGLSPLHF	TGCGCCAGCAGCTCCCGGGACAGGGGTTTGTCACCCCTCCACTTT
many	TRBV10-3	-	TRBJ2-3	CAISDRDTVTDTQYF	TGTGCCATCAGTGACCGGGACACGGTCACAGATACGCAGTATTTT
-	TRBV27	-	TRBJ2-5	CASRPFLVLETQYF	TGTGCCAGCAGACCTTTCCTTGTGTTGGAGACCCAGTACTTC
many	TRBV6-5	-	TRBJ2-4	CASTGPTDIQYF	TGTGCCAGCACGGGTCCGACTGACATTCAGTACTTC
-	TRBV20-1	TRBD2	TRBJ2-3	CSAKAGAPDTQYF	TGCAGTGCCAAAGCGGGAGCCCCCGATACGCAGTATTTT
-	TRBV7-2	-	TRBJ1-3	CASSTDVINTIYF	TGTGCCAGCAGCACGGACGTCATAAACACCATATATTTT
few	TRBV20-1	-	TRBJ2-1	CSARYGGPYNEQFF	TGCAGTGCTAGATACGGGGGACCCTACAATGAGCAGTTCTTC
few	TRBV6-2/TRBV6-3	TRBD2	TRBJ2-1	CASSWDGTSGGTTLYNEQFF	TGTGCCAGCAGTTGGGATGGGACTAGCGGGGGGACTACCCTATACAATGAGCAGTTCTTC
few	TRBV7-2	-	TRBJ2-1	CASRSPTSSYNEQFF	TGTGCCAGCAGGTCGCCCACGAGCTCCTACAATGAGCAGTTCTTC
-	TRBV28	-	TRBJ2-7	CASSLGPSWEQYF	TGTGCCAGCAGTTTGGGCCCCTCCTGGGAGCAGTACTTC
-	TRBV6-1	-	TRBJ2-2	CASSRTVARGGELFF	TGTGCCAGCAGTCGGACGGTAGCAAGGGGCGGGGAGCTGTTTTTT
-	TRBV5-1	-	TRBJ1-1	CASSPDFTEAFF	TGCGCCAGCAGCCCTGACTTCACTGAAGCTTTCTTT
few	TRBV20-1	-	TRBJ1-1	CSARRGSPNTEAFF	TGCAGTGCTAGACGGGGATCCCCGAACACTGAAGCTTTCTTT
few	TRBV20-1	-	TRBJ2-3	CSARERWDDPDTQYF	TGCAGTGCTAGAGAACGGTGGGACGACCCAGATACGCAGTATTTT
-	TRBV6-5	-	TRBJ1-5	CASSYSGRNQPQHF	TGTGCCAGCAGTTACTCGGGGCGGAATCAGCCCCAGCATTTT
many	TRBV10-2	TRBD2	TRBJ2-7	CASSESKSGRPYEQYF	TGCGCCAGCAGTGAGTCGAAGAGCGGGAGACCCTACGAGCAGTACTTC
few	TRBV12-5	-	TRBJ1-1	CASGLVLRATEAFF	TGTGCTAGTGGTTTGGTACTCAGGGCGACTGAAGCTTTCTTT
-	TRBV20-1	-	TRBJ2-1	CSARELGGDFVHNEQFF	TGCAGTGCTAGAGAACTGGGGGGCGATTTCGTACACAATGAGCAGTTCTTC
-	TRBV5-6	-	TRBJ2-7	CASSLTFSYEQYF	TGTGCCAGCAGCTTGACTTTTTCCTACGAGCAGTACTTC
-	TRBV19	TRBD1	TRBJ2-7	CASQEQGTGLYEQYF	TGTGCCAGTCAGGAGCAGGGGACAGGTCTGTACGAGCAGTACTTC
-	TRBV5-1	-	TRBJ1-2	CASSLDDYGYTF	TGCGCCAGCAGCTTGGATGACTATGGCTACACCTTC
many	TRBV11-3	TRBD1	TRBJ1-2	CASSSSGTAYTF	TGTGCCAGCAGCTCTTCCGGGACAGCCTACACCTTC
few	TRBV4-1	-	TRBJ2-7	CASSPNKGGSTYEQYF	TGCGCCAGCAGCCCTAACAAGGGGGGTAGCACCTACGAGCAGTACTTC
-	TRBV3-1	-	TRBJ2-7	CASRQGRNSYEQYF	TGTGCCAGCAGACAAGGGCGCAACTCCTACGAGCAGTACTTC
many	TRBV7-9	-	TRBJ1-2	CASSKASYYGYTF	TGTGCCAGCAGCAAGGCGAGTTACTATGGCTACACCTTC
many	TRBV10-3	TRBD1	TRBJ1-1	CAINRDRGNTEAFF	TGTGCCATCAACAGAGACAGGGGAAACACTGAAGCTTTCTTT
many	TRBV4-2	TRBD2	TRBJ2-3	CASSQEASGGADTQYF	TGTGCCAGCAGCCAAGAAGCTAGCGGGGGGGCGGATACGCAGTATTTT
-	TRBV2	-	TRBJ1-2	CASSEDPSYGYTF	TGTGCCAGCAGTGAAGACCCCAGCTATGGCTACACCTTC
many	TRBV20-1	TRBD1	TRBJ2-5	CSAWGDRGSETQYF	TGCAGTGCCTGGGGAGACAGGGGATCGGAGACCCAGTACTTC
-	TRBV10-3	-	TRBJ2-5	CAITQDTGETQYF	TGTGCCATCACCCAGGACACCGGGGAGACCCAGTACTTC
few	TRBV20-1	-	TRBJ2-5	CSARGGVVETQYF	TGCAGTGCTAGAGGAGGAGTAGTAGAGACCCAGTACTTC
few	TRBV12-3/TRBV12-4	TRBD2	TRBJ2-1	CASSVGTSGGYNEQFF	TGTGCCAGCAGTGTCGGGACTAGCGGGGGCTACAATGAGCAGTTCTTC
-	TRBV20-1	-	TRBJ2-2	CSAKSRGGLLTGELFF	TGCAGTGCCAAGTCGAGGGGGGGACTCCTTACCGGGGAGCTGTTTTTT
few	TRBV12-3/TRBV12-4	-	TRBJ1-4	CASSLNGESEKLFF	TGTGCCAGCAGTTTGAACGGGGAAAGCGAAAAACTGTTTTTT
few	TRBV6-1	TRBD2	TRBJ2-2	CASSAGGANTGELFF	TGTGCCAGCAGTGCGGGGGGGGCGAACACCGGGGAGCTGTTTTTT
many	TRBV20-1	TRBD2	TRBJ2-1	CSARALGGGSAYNEQFF	TGCAGTGCTAGAGCATTGGGCGGGGGGAGCGCCTACAATGAGCAGTTCTTC
few	TRBV11-3	TRBD2	TRBJ2-1	CASSLDGGGNEQFF	TGTGCCAGCAGCTTAGATGGCGGGGGGAATGAGCAGTTCTTC
-	TRBV5-1	TRBD1	TRBJ2-1	CASSPAIDRGGYNEQFF	TGCGCCAGCAGCCCAGCGATAGACAGGGGAGGCTACAATGAGCAGTTCTTC
many	TRBV4-2	TRBD2	TRBJ2-3	CASSSPPSGRAADTQYF	TGTGCCAGCAGCTCTCCCCCGAGTGGGAGGGCCGCAGATACGCAGTATTTT
few	TRBV7-2	-	TRBJ2-3	CASSQGTGRADTQYF	TGTGCCAGCAGCCAAGGCACAGGACGGGCAGATACGCAGTATTTT
-	TRBV18	-	TRBJ1-2	CASSPSGENGYTF	TGTGCCAGCTCTCCCTCGGGCGAGAATGGCTACACCTTC
few	TRBV29-1	-	TRBJ2-7	CSVGRARDSYEQYF	TGCAGCGTTGGTAGGGCTAGGGACTCCTACGAGCAGTACTTC
-	TRBV3-1	TRBD2	TRBJ2-5	CASSQDALAGGIGETQYF	TGTGCCAGCAGCCAAGATGCACTAGCGGGGGGGATAGGAGAGACCCAGTACTTC
-	TRBV7-9	TRBD1	TRBJ1-3	CASSLGQGASGNTIYF	TGTGCCAGCAGCTTAGGACAGGGGGCATCTGGAAACACCATATATTTT
-	TRBV7-9	-	TRBJ1-1	CASSLAAETEAFF	TGTGCCAGCAGCTTAGCGGCAGAAACTGAAGCTTTCTTT
few	TRBV29-1	-	TRBJ2-3	CSVGGQFSTDTQYF	TGCAGCGTGGGGGGACAGTTTAGCACAGATACGCAGTATTTT
few	TRBV11-2	-	TRBJ1-1	CASSLGGIDSEAFF	TGTGCCAGCAGCTTAGGAGGGATAGACAGTGAAGCTTTCTTT
-	TRBV12-3/TRBV12-4	TRBD2	TRBJ2-1	CASSPPLTSFAFF	TGTGCCAGCAGCCCACCCCTGACTAGCTTTGCCTTCTTC
few	TRBV2	TRBD1	TRBJ2-7	CASKYLRERQGTIYEQYF	TGTGCCAGCAAATACCTCCGGGAGAGACAGGGGACGATCTACGAGCAGTACTTC
many	TRBV3-1	-	TRBJ1-3	CASSQVGGTIYF	TGTGCCAGCAGCCAAGTCGGGGGCACCATATATTTT
-	TRBV3-1	-	TRBJ1-2	CASSRPGQYYPYGYTF	TGTGCCAGCAGCCGACCCGGACAGTATTATCCCTATGGCTACACCTTC
few	TRBV5-1	-	TRBJ1-5	CASSLGGRETNQPQHF	TGCGCCAGCAGCTTGGGCGGAAGGGAGACCAATCAGCCCCAGCATTTT
-	TRBV7-8	-	TRBJ2-7	CASSWGPAGVEQYF	TGTGCCAGCAGCTGGGGGCCGGCTGGCGTCGAGCAGTACTTC